This passage covers 20 T cell receptor beta chains from one sample sequenced in a study of vaccination effects on CD4 cells after COVID-19. No antigen has been assigned to these receptors. ViraFEST expansion of antigen-specific CD4+ T cells with viral peptide pools preceded sequencing. When around nine days of culture had elapsed, CD4+ T cells were isolated. Nucleocapsid antibodies were negative in the vaccine recipients, who had never had SARS-CoV-2 infection. Generated by immunoSEQ multiplex PCR, the TCRdb table keeps only in-frame clones and is missing some. The table has some 68,000 clones, 75% to 85% seen once. The sequenced sample was CD4+ T cells from PBMCs cultured with SARS-CoV-2 spike peptides, obtained before COVID-19 vaccination. These receptors were collected from a human donor who received a COVID-19 vaccine.

J is TRBJ1-5 and V is TRBV6-5, with TRBD1 identical over 11 bases. Germline loops: CDR1 MNHEY, CDR2 SVGAGI. This CDR3 is built from 15 residues. The trim removed 3 bases at V and 9 bases at J, leaving 7 bases unmatched. CDR3 coding DNA: TGTGCCAGCAGTTATTCAAGGACAGGGGGCACGCCCCAGCATTTT. This gives the protein CASSYSRTGGTPQHF.

This clone was found a few times. V gene TRBV14 combines with J gene TRBJ2-7, with D tentatively TRBD1 (5 bases). The ends were cut back, 1 base at V and 8 bases at J, with 15 bases in the middle. CDR1 SGHDN and CDR2 FVKESK come from the germline V gene. The CDR3 is 14 residues long. The CDR3 bases are TGTGCCAGCAGCCAAGCAGGGTCGACGGGTAAGCAGTACGTC. This codes for CASSQAGSTGKQYV.

The rearrangement joins TRBV5-1 to TRBJ2-5; possible D gene TRBD2, 6 bases. The CDR3 contains 14 residues. Germline CDR1 and CDR2: SGHRS and YFSETQ. V lost 4 bases and J 5 bases, leaving 15 bases between the germline ends. The CDR3 region is CASSLGERVETQYF. In DNA, the CDR3 is TGCGCCAGCAGCCTGGGTGAGCGGGTGGAGACCCAGTACTTC.

V gene TRBV7-9 combines with J gene TRBJ1-4; no clear D gene. CDR1 is SEHNR, CDR2 FQNEAQ, per germline (reference sequence). Deletions cut 1 base from V and 4 bases from J, with 13 bases between. This CDR3 is 16 amino acids long. For the CDR3, the DNA is TGTGCCAGCAGCTTAGGTTCCGGGTCCCATAATGAAAAACTGTTTTTT. Amino acid sequence: CASSLGSGSHNEKLFF.

The V gene is TRBV3-1 (or the pseudogene TRBV3-2), the J gene TRBJ1-2; D unclear. The length of the CDR3 is 14 residues. V dropped 0 bases and J dropped 8 bases, with 13 bases sitting between them. The germline gives CDR1 LGHDT, CDR2 YNNKEL (reference sequence). Written as DNA, the CDR3 is TGTGCCAGCAGCCAAGATCCGGCAGTGCCAGGCTACACCTTC. It yields the protein CASSQDPAVPGYTF.

CDR3: CASSQVGGRETQYF. The CDR3 nucleotides are TGTGCCAGCAGCCAAGTGGGGGGCAGGGAGACCCAGTACTTC. J is TRBJ2-5 and V is TRBV3-1 (or the pseudogene TRBV3-2); either TRBD1 or TRBD2 may fit D (6 bases each). Trimming stripped 1 base from V and 5 bases from J, with 11 bases between. This CDR3 has 14 amino acids. Per the germline V gene, CDR1 is LGHDT and CDR2 is YNNKEL (reference sequence).

The chain recombines TRBV6-5 with TRBJ1-3, with TRBD1 as a possible D gene (5 bases). Germline V CDR1 and CDR2: MNHEY, SVGAGI. V was clipped by 0 bases and J by 4 bases, with 10 bases between them. The CDR3 totals 15 residues. The CDR3, as DNA: TGTGCCAGCAGTTACTCGAGAAGGGGAGGAAACACCATATATTTT. It yields the protein CASSYSRRGGNTIYF.

The J gene is TRBJ2-3, the V gene TRBV2; unclear D gene. The V and J ends lost 4 bases and 4 bases respectively, with 9 bases between them. Germline V gene sequence: CDR1 SNHLY, CDR2 FYNNEI. This CDR3 has 13 residues. The CDR3, as DNA: TGTGCCAGCAGTGTTACGCAGGCAGATACGCAGTATTTT. This gives the protein CASSVTQADTQYF.

The chain recombines TRBV5-6 with TRBJ2-1; D possibly corresponds to TRBD2 (6 bases). V lost 1 base and J 1 base, leaving 12 bases between the germline ends. The CDR3 covers 16 residues. Germline V gene sequence: CDR1 SGHDT, CDR2 YYEEEE. CDR3 DNA: TGTGCCAGCAGCTTGTATAGCGGTATTTCCTACAATGAGCAGTTCTTC. This gives the protein CASSLYSGISYNEQFF. Drawing the rest from reference TRBV5-6 and TRBJ2-1, the complete variable domain is DAGVTQSPTHLIKTRGQQVTLRCSPKSGHDTVSWYQQALGQGPQFIFQYYEEEERQRGNFPDRFSGHQFPNYSSELNVNALLLGDSALYLCASSLYSGISYNEQFFGPGTRLTVL.

V gene TRBV19 combines with J gene TRBJ2-4, with D perhaps matching TRBD1 or TRBD2 (5 bases each). V was pared by 3 bases and J by 5 bases, with 11 bases between. Germline lookup yields CDR1 LNHDA and CDR2 SQIVND (reference sequence). CDR3 length: 14 residues. The CDR3 here is CASSITGGQNIQYF. The CDR3 region has the DNA TGTGCCAGTAGTATTACAGGAGGCCAAAACATTCAGTACTTC.

The chain combines TRBV24-1 with TRBJ2-7; D is unclear. The V end was cut by 4 bases, the J end by 3 bases, with 12 bases between. The CDR3 has 14 residues. CDR1 and CDR2 (germline): KGHDR, SFDVKD. As DNA, the CDR3 is TGTGCCACCAGTGAGATAGAAGGCAGCTACGAGCAGTACGTC. Translating it yields CATSEIEGSYEQYV.

The chain links TRBV24-1 to TRBJ1-5; D is ambiguous. The V end lost 6 bases, the J end lost 3 bases, and 14 bases lay between the germline ends. CDR3 size: 15 residues. Germline CDR1 and CDR2: KGHDR and SFDVKD. This CDR3 reads CATSKGPQPNQPQHF. The DNA of the CDR3 is TGTGCCACCAGTAAAGGACCCCAACCCAATCAGCCCCAGCATTTT.

J is TRBJ1-5 and V is TRBV19, with TRBD1 as a possible D gene (5 bases). V lost 4 bases, J lost 2 bases, and 9 bases lay in between. CDR1 is LNHDA and CDR2 is SQIVND in the germline V gene (reference sequence). The CDR3 runs 14 residues. CDR3 amino acids: CASSTGGGNQPQHF. The CDR3 bases are TGTGCCAGTAGTACGGGAGGGGGCAATCAGCCCCAGCATTTT.

A few counts support this clone. V usage is TRBV30 and J usage is TRBJ1-5, with TRBD1 identical over 8 bases. The CDR3 is made up of 13 amino acids. Germline CDR1 and CDR2: GTSNPN and SVGIG (reference sequence). V lost 7 bases to trimming and J lost 2 bases; unmatched junction nucleotides: 4. The DNA for the CDR3 is TGTGCCTTTGCGACAGGGGGCAATCAGCCCCAGCATTTT. Its protein product is CAFATGGNQPQHF.

The chain is built from TRBV19 and TRBJ2-1, with unresolved D. The CDR3 totals 11 residues. Germline lookup yields CDR1 LNHDA and CDR2 SQIVND (reference sequence). V lost 4 bases and J 10 bases, leaving 8 bases between the germline ends. CDR3 residues: CASSTPLEQFF. The DNA of the CDR3 is TGTGCCAGTAGTACCCCACTAGAGCAGTTCTTC. Drawing the rest from reference TRBV19 and TRBJ2-1, the complete variable domain is DGGITQSPKYLFRKEGQNVTLSCEQNLNHDAMYWYRQDPGQGLRLIYYSQIVNDFQKGDIAEGYSVSREKKESFPLTVTSAQKNPTAFYLCASSTPLEQFFGPGTRLTVL.

This clone was counted once. This chain joins TRBV2 and TRBJ2-5; 12 bases fit TRBD2. The CDR3 runs to 16 residues. The V and J ends lost 6 bases and 5 bases, in that order; junction bases with no gene match: 10. Germline loops: CDR1 SNHLY, CDR2 FYNNEI. CDR3 coding DNA: TGTGCCAGCAGCGTACAACTAGCGGGGGGCCCCGAGACCCAGTACTTC. Translated: CASSVQLAGGPETQYF.

The gene calls are TRBV3-1 (or the pseudogene TRBV3-2) and TRBJ1-5, with unresolved D. This CDR3 is 13 amino acids long. V shed 0 bases and J shed 7 bases, with 7 bases lying between them. Germline V lookup: CDR1 LGHDT, CDR2 YNNKEL (reference sequence). As DNA, the CDR3 is TGTGCCAGCAGCCAAGATAAACGACAGCCCCAGCATTTT. Amino acid sequence: CASSQDKRQPQHF.

This rearrangement joins TRBV19 to TRBJ2-4; TRBD2 agrees at 13 bases. CDR3 length equals 20 residues. The germline V gene encodes CDR1 LNHDA and CDR2 SQIVND (reference sequence). The junction had 13 bases not matched to a gene; V was cut back by 5 bases and J by 0 bases. CDR3 loop: CASSSLTSGGPTGAKNIQYF. DNA of the CDR3: TGTGCCAGTAGTTCCCTGACTAGCGGGGGGCCCACGGGAGCCAAAAACATTCAGTACTTC.

This chain links TRBV11-3 with TRBJ2-1; TRBD1 aligns across 9 bases. Germline CDR1 reads SGHNT; CDR2 reads YENEEA. The CDR3 is made up of 15 amino acids. Losses at the gene ends were 4 bases for V and 4 bases for J; bases not matched to a gene: 5. The CDR3 bases are TGTGCCAGCAGCTCCGGACAGGGGTCATACAATGAGCAGTTCTTC. Protein sequence: CASSSGQGSYNEQFF. Looking up the rest from reference TRBV11-3 and TRBJ2-1 gives the full variable domain: EAGVVQSPRYKIIEKKQPVAFWCNPISGHNTLYWYLQNLGQGPELLIRYENEEAVDDSQLPKDRFSAERLKGVDSTLKIQPAELGDSAVYLCASSSGQGSYNEQFFGPGTRLTVL.

The chain couples TRBV6-4 to TRBJ2-3; D gene uncertain. The CDR3 totals 14 residues. Looked up from germline, CDR1 is MRHNA and CDR2 is SNTAGT. With 0 bases removed from V and 3 bases from J, the gap between germline ends came to 7 bases. The CDR3 loop reads CASSDSTVTDTQYF. DNA for the CDR3: TGTGCCAGCAGTGACTCAACAGTGACAGATACGCAGTATTTT.